The 30 T cell receptor beta chains listed next were all sequenced from one sample in a study of control samples from healthy donors and cancer patients. The method was immunoSEQ multiplex PCR; TCRdb's version includes in-frame clones alone and lacks a portion of them. The sample lists about 95,000 clones; around four fifths were seen once. Sequencing input: blood. The receptors originated from a man aged 25-45 years in good health.

The CDR3 sequence is CASSLFLLPANTGELFF. In DNA form, the CDR3 reads TGTGCCAGCAGCTTGTTTCTTCTTCCAGCGAACACCGGGGAGCTGTTTTTT. This rearrangement joins TRBV5-6 to TRBJ2-2; D gene ambiguous. V was pared by 1 base and J by 0 bases, with 13 bases between. Germline V gene data show CDR1 as SGHDT and CDR2 as YYEEEE. This CDR3 region has 17 residues.

This clone appeared a few times. The chain combines TRBV30 with TRBJ2-3, with TRBD2 matching 9 bases. The V gene end was trimmed by 0 bases and the J gene end by 8 bases; junction bases not matched to a gene: 6. Germline loops: CDR1 GTSNPN, CDR2 SVGIG (reference sequence). The CDR3 contains 14 residues. CDR3 in amino acids: CAWSVGGGAVTQYF. The DNA of the CDR3 is TGTGCCTGGAGTGTAGGCGGGGGGGCCGTTACGCAGTATTTT.

The chain is built from TRBV2 and TRBJ1-4; the match to TRBD1 covers 7 bases. CDR1 and CDR2 (germline): SNHLY, FYNNEI. J was trimmed by 5 bases and V by 3 bases; bases with no gene match: 3. The CDR3 totals 14 residues. CDR3 in DNA: TGTGCCAGCAGTGAGACAGGGTGGAATGAAAAACTGTTTTTT. Encoded protein: CASSETGWNEKLFF.

This chain connects TRBV2 to TRBJ1-2; 8 positions agree with TRBD1. The V and J ends lost 4 bases and 4 bases, in that order; junction bases with no gene match: 5. The CDR3 contains 14 residues. The V gene's germline CDR1 is SNHLY and CDR2 FYNNEI. DNA of the CDR3: TGTGCCAGCAGTGCGCAGGGGGCCCTCTATGGCTACACCTTC. Protein product: CASSAQGALYGYTF.

This chain joins TRBV14 and TRBJ2-7, with D possibly TRBD1 on 6 matching bases. V dropped 1 base and J dropped 2 bases, with 12 bases sitting between them. Germline CDR1 SGHDN, CDR2 FVKESK. The CDR3 covers 15 residues. Here the CDR3 reads CASSQGQGPAYEQYF. CDR3 DNA sequence: TGTGCCAGCAGCCAAGGGCAGGGGCCAGCCTACGAGCAGTACTTC. The variable domain in full, completed from reference TRBV14 and TRBJ2-7, reads EAGVTQFPSHSVIEKGQTVTLRCDPISGHDNLYWYRRVMGKEIKFLLHFVKESKQDESGMPNNRFLAERTGGTYSTLKVQPAELEDSGVYFCASSQGQGPAYEQYFGPGTRLTVT.

The chain employs TRBV12-3 or TRBV12-4 and TRBJ2-3, with D uncertain. CDR3 length equals 11 residues. V lost 6 bases and J lost 6, with 7 bases in between. The CDR3 DNA sequence: TGTGCCAGCAGGCCCATGGATACGCAGTATTTT. Translation gives CASRPMDTQYF.

The CDR3 nucleotides read TGTGCCAGCTCACCACCCATTACCAGCTCCTACAATGAGCAGTTCTTC. Residues: CASSPPITSSYNEQFF. The chain is built from TRBV18 and TRBJ2-1, with D unresolved. V was pared by 0 bases and J by 0 bases, with 9 bases between. The CDR3 contains 16 residues. In germline, CDR1 is KGHSH, CDR2 LQKENI.

The chain couples TRBV1 to TRBJ1-4. TRBV1 is tagged as a pseudogene. The CDR3 is 18 residues long. CDR3 in amino acids: CTSSHERGLGWANEKLFF. The CDR3 DNA follows: TGCACCAGCAGCCACGAGAGGGGATTGGGATGGGCTAATGAAAAACTGTTTTTT.

The V and J genes are TRBV14 and TRBJ1-6; TRBD1 aligns across 11 bases. Germline assignment: CDR1 SGHDN and CDR2 FVKESK. This CDR3 has 16 amino acids. With V trimmed by 2 bases and J by 7 bases, 4 bases remained unmatched. CDR3 loop: CASSQRTGGRNSPLHF. For the CDR3, the DNA is TGTGCCAGCAGCCAAAGGACAGGGGGCAGGAATTCACCCCTCCACTTT. The whole variable domain, remainder taken from reference TRBV14 and TRBJ1-6, is EAGVTQFPSHSVIEKGQTVTLRCDPISGHDNLYWYRRVMGKEIKFLLHFVKESKQDESGMPNNRFLAERTGGTYSTLKVQPAELEDSGVYFCASSQRTGGRNSPLHFGNGTRLTVT.

The chain joins TRBV7-8 to TRBJ2-7; 9 nucleotides line up with TRBD1. The CDR3 sequence is 16 residues long. V was pared by 1 base and J by 2 bases, with 6 bases of the junction left unmatched. In germline, CDR1 is SGHVS, CDR2 FQNEAQ. CDR3 sequence reads: CASSLVLGQGTYEQYF. CDR3 DNA sequence: TGTGCCAGCAGCTTAGTTCTTGGACAGGGGACCTACGAGCAGTACTTC.

The chain combines TRBV30 with TRBJ2-7; no firm D call. The CDR3 totals 14 residues. The germline V gene encodes CDR1 GTSNPN and CDR2 SVGIG (reference sequence). V was clipped by 2 bases and J by 0 bases, with 11 bases between them. The CDR3 sequence: CAWSRSRPSYEQYF. In nucleotides, the CDR3 is TGTGCCTGGAGTAGGTCCCGACCCTCCTACGAGCAGTACTTC.

V and J are TRBV5-5 and TRBJ2-2; D is perhaps TRBD1 (6 bases). This CDR3 is built from 16 residues. The V end lost 4 bases, the J end lost 0 bases, and 13 bases lay between the germline ends. The germline CDR1 and CDR2 sequences are SGHKS and YYEKEE (reference sequence). This chain's CDR3 is CASSGPGHPNTGELFF. The CDR3 DNA is TGTGCCAGCAGCGGGCCGGGACACCCGAACACCGGGGAGCTGTTTTTT. The variable domain in full, with the rest retrieved from reference TRBV5-5 and TRBJ2-2, is DAGVTQSPTHLIKTRGQQVTLRCSPISGHKSVSWYQQVLGQGPQFIFQYYEKEERGRGNFPDRFSARQFPNYSSELNVNALLLGDSALYLCASSGPGHPNTGELFFGEGSRLTVL.

The J gene is TRBJ2-1, the V gene TRBV5-1; D may match TRBD1 or TRBD2 (5 bases each). The germline V and J ends were trimmed by 2 bases and 5 bases, with 14 bases remaining between them. The germline V gene has CDR1 SGHRS and CDR2 YFSETQ. This CDR3 is 15 amino acids long. CDR3 sequence (DNA): TGCGCCAGCAGCTTCGTACTCGGGGCGGACAATGAGCAGTTCTTC. It translates to CASSFVLGADNEQFF.

The sample holds one count of this clone. J is TRBJ1-2 and V is TRBV5-6; 7 bases are shared with TRBD1. The CDR3 runs to 14 residues. Germline V lookup: CDR1 SGHDT, CDR2 YYEEEE. The trim removed 0 bases at V and 3 bases at J, leaving 2 bases unmatched. CDR3 nucleotide sequence: TGTGCCAGCAGCTTGGCAGGGGGAGACTATGGCTACACCTTC. This encodes CASSLAGGDYGYTF.

The chain's CDR3 is CASRDSGYNSPLHF. The DNA of the CDR3 is TGTGCCAGCAGGGACAGTGGATATAATTCACCCCTCCACTTT. The rearrangement links TRBV6-5 to TRBJ1-6; possibly TRBD1 for D (6 bases). Trimming left V 6 bases short and J 4 bases short, with 10 bases between. The V gene's germline CDR1 is MNHEY and CDR2 SVGAGI. The CDR3 spans 14 residues.

The V call is TRBV6-5, the J call TRBJ1-2; D uncertain. Germline CDR1 reads MNHEY; CDR2 reads SVGAGI. This CDR3 comprises 14 residues. The V and J ends lost 5 bases and 0 bases respectively, with 10 bases between them. The CDR3 loop is CASSITETNYGYTF. The CDR3 DNA is TGTGCCAGCAGTATTACAGAGACTAACTATGGCTACACCTTC.

The CDR3 protein is CASSLRGNTIYF. DNA of the CDR3: TGTGCCAGCAGCCTTCGAGGAAACACCATATATTTT. The rearrangement links TRBV7-9 to TRBJ1-3; D gene unclear. Germline values: CDR1 SEHNR, CDR2 FQNEAQ (reference sequence). This CDR3 spans 12 amino acids. The V end lost 5 bases, the J end lost 4 bases, and 6 bases lay between the germline ends.

The gene calls are TRBV7-2 and TRBJ2-7; perhaps TRBD1 as D (5 bases). CDR1 is SGHTA, CDR2 FQGNSA, per germline. This CDR3 is built from 15 residues. Trimming stripped 1 base from V and 2 bases from J, with 12 bases between. The CDR3 coding sequence is TGTGCCAGCAGCTTAGAGGGTATAGGGGCCTACGAGCAGTACTTC. This translates into CASSLEGIGAYEQYF.

J is TRBJ2-3 and V is TRBV5-8, with 8 bases aligning to TRBD2. Trimming took 4 bases from V and 0 from J; bases not matched to a gene: 7. The germline gives CDR1 SGHTS, CDR2 YDEGEE. The CDR3 covers 16 residues. The chain's CDR3 is CASSPLAGISTDTQYF. The CDR3, as DNA: TGTGCCAGCAGCCCCCTAGCGGGCATTAGCACAGATACGCAGTATTTT.

The chain combines TRBV4-1 with TRBJ2-1; 8 positions agree with TRBD1. Germline values: CDR1 MGHRA, CDR2 YSYEKL. V shed 0 bases, J shed 1 base, and the junction held 17 bases outside the gene matches. CDR3 length equals 21 residues. The CDR3 sequence is CASSQEGPGRRQGASYNEQFF. The CDR3, as DNA: TGCGCCAGCAGCCAAGAAGGACCTGGGAGGCGCCAGGGGGCTTCCTACAATGAGCAGTTCTTC.

The genes are TRBV7-3 and TRBJ2-3; the match to TRBD2 covers 12 bases. The CDR3 runs 16 residues. Looked up from germline, CDR1 is SGHTA and CDR2 is FQGTGA. Trimming took 6 bases from V and 6 from J; bases not matched to a gene: 10. CDR3 sequence: CASRPTSGGPADTQYF. The CDR3 DNA is TGTGCCAGCAGGCCAACTAGCGGGGGGCCCGCGGATACGCAGTATTTT.

The chain employs TRBV6-6 and TRBJ1-2; 11 positions agree with TRBD1. The CDR3 is 16 residues long. The trim removed 2 bases at V and 4 bases at J, leaving 6 bases unmatched. Looked up from germline, CDR1 is MNHNY and CDR2 is SVGAGI (reference sequence). Here the CDR3 reads CASSYPGQGAAYGYTF. The CDR3 DNA sequence: TGTGCCAGCAGTTACCCTGGACAGGGGGCAGCCTATGGCTACACCTTC.

This clone was observed once. The chain has TRBV19 and TRBJ1-1; no definite D call. Trimming removed 3 bases from V and 3 bases from J, with 5 bases in between. From germline, CDR1 is LNHDA and CDR2 SQIVND (reference sequence). This CDR3 is 12 amino acids long. The CDR3 DNA sequence: TGTGCCAGTAGTATTAGGGACACTGAAGCTTTCTTT. Protein: CASSIRDTEAFF. The entire variable domain, with the rest obtained from reference TRBV19 and TRBJ1-1, is as follows: DGGITQSPKYLFRKEGQNVTLSCEQNLNHDAMYWYRQDPGQGLRLIYYSQIVNDFQKGDIAEGYSVSREKKESFPLTVTSAQKNPTAFYLCASSIRDTEAFFGQGTRLTVV.

The chain employs TRBV5-8 and TRBJ1-2, with no clear D. The CDR3 contains 16 residues. Germline lookup yields CDR1 SGHTS and CDR2 YDEGEE. V dropped 1 base and J dropped 2 bases, with 15 bases sitting between them. The CDR3 nucleotides read TGTGCCAGCAGCTTGTTAACGGGAGGAAGGAACTATGGCTACACCTTC. Its protein is CASSLLTGGRNYGYTF.

In regard to this clone: A junction boundary mismatches the germline segment, possibly from a read error. Different DNA sequences within this sample yield the same CDR3. J is TRBJ2-7 and V is TRBV5-1; no definite D call. From germline, CDR1 is SGHRS and CDR2 YFSETQ. The CDR3 has 13 amino acids. The CDR3 bases are TGCGCCAGCAGCTTGGGGAGAACAGTCGAGCAGTACTTT. Translated: CASSLGRTVEQYF.

This sequence joins TRBV29-1 and TRBJ2-5, with D possibly being TRBD2 (5 bases). Germline CDR1 and CDR2: SQVTM and ANQGSEA. V lost 2 bases and J 2 bases, leaving 9 bases between the germline ends. This CDR3 has 13 residues. The CDR3 is CSVERDLQETQYF. The CDR3 bases are TGCAGCGTTGAACGGGATCTACAAGAGACCCAGTACTTC.

The chain employs TRBV6-1 and TRBJ1-2; 12 bases are a match to TRBD1. The V segment lost 3 bases and the J segment 7 bases; nucleotides outside the gene matches: 3. In germline, CDR1 is MNHNS, CDR2 SASEGT. CDR3 length equals 14 residues. The CDR3 sequence is CASSEGQGAGGYTF. In DNA, the CDR3 is TGTGCCAGCAGTGAGGGACAGGGGGCTGGTGGCTACACCTTC.

J is TRBJ1-4 and V is TRBV3-1 (or the pseudogene TRBV3-2); D is possibly TRBD1 (5 bases). The V end was cut by 4 bases, the J end by 4 bases, with 10 bases between. The CDR3 runs to 14 residues. Germline V gene sequence: CDR1 LGHDT, CDR2 YNNKEL (reference sequence). The DNA for the CDR3 is TGTGCCAGCAGCCGGCGACAGAGTAATGAAAAACTGTTTTTT. Protein: CASSRRQSNEKLFF.

This chain joins TRBV30 and TRBJ2-5; 12 bases fit TRBD2. Germline V lookup: CDR1 GTSNPN, CDR2 SVGIG (reference sequence). CDR3 length: 15 amino acids. The J segment lost 5 bases and the V segment lost 3 bases, leaving 7 bases of the junction unmatched. The CDR3 protein is CAWRASGGAGETQYF. DNA for the CDR3: TGTGCCTGGAGGGCTAGCGGGGGGGCCGGGGAGACCCAGTACTTC.

The CDR3 sequence: CASRGVAKNIQYF. CDR3 DNA: TGTGCCAGCAGGGGGGTAGCCAAAAACATTCAGTACTTC. The chain employs TRBV28 and TRBJ2-4; tentatively, D is TRBD1 or TRBD2 (5 bases each). The CDR3 contains 13 residues. V was trimmed by 6 bases and J by 0 bases, leaving 6 bases between them. Germline loops: CDR1 MDHEN, CDR2 SYDVKM.